The 2 T cell receptor beta chains below were found in one sample sequenced in a study of cytomegalovirus exposure and HLA in healthy donors. A multiplex PCR was run with 60 Vbeta primers and 13 Jbeta primers. Method: immunoSEQ multiplex PCR; TCRdb's copy keeps in-frame clones and lacks some. This sample has over 150,000 clones, with around 81% found just once. The sequencing input was PBMCs. The receptors originated from a woman aged 45-60 years in good health and CMV-seronegative.

The chain couples TRBV5-1 to TRBJ2-7, with TRBD1 matching over 9 bases. The V gene's germline CDR1 is SGHRS and CDR2 YFSETQ. This CDR3 has 13 amino acids. V was pared by 7 bases and J by 2 bases, with 4 bases of the junction left unmatched. This CDR3 reads CASRTGATYEQYF. The CDR3 DNA sequence: TGCGCCAGCCGGACAGGGGCCACCTACGAGCAGTACTTC.

The chain links TRBV19 to TRBJ2-2, with TRBD2 as a possible D gene (6 bases). Per the germline V gene, CDR1 is LNHDA and CDR2 is SQIVND (reference sequence). V lost 3 bases and J lost 5, with 13 bases in between. The CDR3 loop spans 15 amino acids. The CDR3 is CASSMSRAGTGELFF. CDR3 nucleotides: TGTGCCAGTAGTATGTCGAGGGCGGGGACCGGGGAGCTGTTTTTT.